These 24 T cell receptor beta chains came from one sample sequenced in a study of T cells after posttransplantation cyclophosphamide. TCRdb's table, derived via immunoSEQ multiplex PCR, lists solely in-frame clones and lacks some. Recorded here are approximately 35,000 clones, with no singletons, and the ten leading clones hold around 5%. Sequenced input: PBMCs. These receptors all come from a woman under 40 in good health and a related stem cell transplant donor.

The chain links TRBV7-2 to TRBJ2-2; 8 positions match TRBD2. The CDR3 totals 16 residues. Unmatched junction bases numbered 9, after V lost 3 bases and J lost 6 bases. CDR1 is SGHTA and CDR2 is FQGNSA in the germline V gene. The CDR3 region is CASSFRSGGVAGELFF. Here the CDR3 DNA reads TGTGCCAGCAGCTTTCGATCCGGGGGGGTGGCCGGGGAGCTGTTTTTT.

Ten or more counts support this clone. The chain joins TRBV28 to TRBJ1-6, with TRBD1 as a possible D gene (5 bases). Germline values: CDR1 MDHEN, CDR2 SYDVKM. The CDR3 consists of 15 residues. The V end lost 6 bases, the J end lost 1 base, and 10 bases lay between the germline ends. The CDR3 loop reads CASRPQGSYNSPLHF. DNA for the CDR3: TGTGCCAGCAGACCCCAGGGATCCTATAATTCACCCCTCCACTTT.

CDR3 sequence reads: CASSVGQGEGTDTQYF. The CDR3 DNA sequence: TGTGCCAGCAGCGTGGGACAGGGGGAGGGCACAGATACGCAGTATTTT. The chain carries TRBV9 and TRBJ2-3, with 11 bases matching TRBD1. Germline loops: CDR1 SGDLS, CDR2 YYNGEE. This CDR3 region has 16 residues. With V trimmed by 2 bases and J by 1 base, 3 bases remained unmatched.

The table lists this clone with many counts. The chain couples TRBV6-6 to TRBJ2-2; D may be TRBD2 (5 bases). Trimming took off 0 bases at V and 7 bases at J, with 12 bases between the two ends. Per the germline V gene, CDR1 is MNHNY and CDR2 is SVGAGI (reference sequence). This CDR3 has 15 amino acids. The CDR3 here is CASSYSGNGVGELFF. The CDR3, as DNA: TGTGCCAGCAGTTACTCGGGCAACGGGGTCGGGGAGCTGTTTTTT.

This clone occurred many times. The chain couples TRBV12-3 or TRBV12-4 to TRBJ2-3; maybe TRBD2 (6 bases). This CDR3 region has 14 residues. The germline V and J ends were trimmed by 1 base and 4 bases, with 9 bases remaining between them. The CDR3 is CASSLVGGPDTQYF. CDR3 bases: TGTGCCAGCAGTTTAGTGGGGGGACCAGATACGCAGTATTTT.

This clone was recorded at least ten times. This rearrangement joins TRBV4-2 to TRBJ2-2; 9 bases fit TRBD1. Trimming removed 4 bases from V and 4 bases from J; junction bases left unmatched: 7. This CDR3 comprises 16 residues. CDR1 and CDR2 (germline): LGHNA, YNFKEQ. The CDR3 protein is CASSPTGQGSTGELFF. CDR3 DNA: TGTGCCAGCAGCCCTACGGGACAGGGTTCCACCGGGGAGCTGTTTTTT.

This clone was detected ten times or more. CDR3 sequence reads: CASSQESTGYGYTF. CDR3 bases: TGTGCCAGCAGCCAAGAGTCCACGGGCTATGGCTACACCTTC. This chain links TRBV4-2 with TRBJ1-2, with no clear D. Germline V lookup: CDR1 LGHNA, CDR2 YNFKEQ. This CDR3 contains 14 residues. The V end was cut by 0 bases, the J end by 4 bases, with 9 bases between.

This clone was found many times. The CDR3 DNA follows: TGTGCCAGCAGTTACTCCTCAGGGAGAGAAGCTTTCTTT. This encodes CASSYSSGREAFF. The chain joins TRBV6-2 or TRBV6-3 to TRBJ1-1; a weak D match, TRBD1 (5 bases). V was trimmed by 0 bases and J by 8 bases, leaving 10 bases between them. Germline loops: CDR1 MNHEY, CDR2 SVGEGT. This CDR3 is built from 13 residues.

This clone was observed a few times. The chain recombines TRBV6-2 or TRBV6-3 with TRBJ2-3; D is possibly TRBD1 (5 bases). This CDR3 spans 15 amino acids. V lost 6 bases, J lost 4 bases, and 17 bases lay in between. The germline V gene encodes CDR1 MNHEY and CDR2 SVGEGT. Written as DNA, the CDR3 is TGTGCCAGCAGCGGTTACGTCGCCAGGGCAGATACGCAGTATTTT. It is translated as CASSGYVARADTQYF.

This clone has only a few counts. The CDR3 protein is CASSPTGTGYEQYF. CDR3 bases: TGTGCCAGCAGCCCGACAGGGACAGGCTACGAGCAGTACTTC. This chain uses TRBV14 with TRBJ2-7; 8 bases are a match to TRBD1. CDR1 SGHDN and CDR2 FVKESK come from the germline V gene. The trim removed 4 bases at V and 3 bases at J, leaving 5 bases unmatched. CDR3 length: 14 amino acids. The entire variable domain, with the rest obtained from reference TRBV14 and TRBJ2-7, is as follows: EAGVTQFPSHSVIEKGQTVTLRCDPISGHDNLYWYRRVMGKEIKFLLHFVKESKQDESGMPNNRFLAERTGGTYSTLKVQPAELEDSGVYFCASSPTGTGYEQYFGPGTRLTVT.

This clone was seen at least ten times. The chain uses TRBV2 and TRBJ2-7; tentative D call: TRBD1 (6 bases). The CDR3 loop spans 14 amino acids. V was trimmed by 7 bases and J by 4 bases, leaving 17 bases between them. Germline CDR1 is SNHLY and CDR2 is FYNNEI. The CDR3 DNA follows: TGTGCCAGCACCAAAGGCCAGGGGTATTACGAGCAGTACTTC. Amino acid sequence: CASTKGQGYYEQYF.

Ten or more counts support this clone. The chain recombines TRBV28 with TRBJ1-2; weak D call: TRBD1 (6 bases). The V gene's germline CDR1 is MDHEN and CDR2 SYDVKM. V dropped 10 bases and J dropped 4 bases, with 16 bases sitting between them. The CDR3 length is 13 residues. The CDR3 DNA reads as TGTGCCACCAAGGGTGTGACAGGCTATGGCTACACCTTC. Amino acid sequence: CATKGVTGYGYTF.

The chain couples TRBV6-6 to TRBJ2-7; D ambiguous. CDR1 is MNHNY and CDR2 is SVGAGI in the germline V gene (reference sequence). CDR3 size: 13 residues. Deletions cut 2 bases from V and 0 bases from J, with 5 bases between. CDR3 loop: CASSYDISYEQYF. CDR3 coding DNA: TGTGCCAGCAGTTACGACATCTCCTACGAGCAGTACTTC.

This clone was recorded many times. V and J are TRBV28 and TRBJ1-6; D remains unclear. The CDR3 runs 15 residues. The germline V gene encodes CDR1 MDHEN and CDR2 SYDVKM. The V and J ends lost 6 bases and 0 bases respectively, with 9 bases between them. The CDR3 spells CASRLAGSYNSPLHF. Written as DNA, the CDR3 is TGTGCCAGCAGGTTGGCGGGCTCCTATAATTCACCCCTCCACTTT.

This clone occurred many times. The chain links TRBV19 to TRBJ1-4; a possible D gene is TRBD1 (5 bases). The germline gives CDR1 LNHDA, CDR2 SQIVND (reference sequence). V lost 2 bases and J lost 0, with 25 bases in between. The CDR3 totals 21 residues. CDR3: CASSIRSGLGQGRATNEKLFF. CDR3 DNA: TGTGCCAGTAGTATACGATCGGGACTTGGGCAGGGCCGGGCAACTAATGAAAAACTGTTTTTT.

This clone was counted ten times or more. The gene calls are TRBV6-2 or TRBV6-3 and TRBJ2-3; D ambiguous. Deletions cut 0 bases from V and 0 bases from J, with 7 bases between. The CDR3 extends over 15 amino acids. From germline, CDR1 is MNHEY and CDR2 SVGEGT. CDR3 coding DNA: TGTGCCAGCAGTTACTCGTCCTTAAGCACAGATACGCAGTATTTT. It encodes CASSYSSLSTDTQYF.

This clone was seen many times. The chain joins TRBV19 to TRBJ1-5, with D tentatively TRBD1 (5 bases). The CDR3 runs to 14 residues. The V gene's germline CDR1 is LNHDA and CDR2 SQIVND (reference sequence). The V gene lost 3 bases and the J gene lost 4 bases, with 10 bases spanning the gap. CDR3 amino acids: CASSIEGENQPQHF. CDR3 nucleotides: TGTGCCAGTAGTATTGAAGGGGAGAATCAGCCCCAGCATTTT. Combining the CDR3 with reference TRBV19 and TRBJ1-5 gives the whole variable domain DGGITQSPKYLFRKEGQNVTLSCEQNLNHDAMYWYRQDPGQGLRLIYYSQIVNDFQKGDIAEGYSVSREKKESFPLTVTSAQKNPTAFYLCASSIEGENQPQHFGDGTRLSIL.

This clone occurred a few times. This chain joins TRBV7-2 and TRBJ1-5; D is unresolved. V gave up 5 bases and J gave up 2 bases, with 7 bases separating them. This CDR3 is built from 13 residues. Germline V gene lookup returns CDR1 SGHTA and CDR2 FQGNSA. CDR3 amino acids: CASSAGGNQPQHF. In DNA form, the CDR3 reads TGTGCCAGCAGCGCCGGTGGCAATCAGCCCCAGCATTTT. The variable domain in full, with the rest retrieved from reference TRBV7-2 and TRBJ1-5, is GAGVSQSPSNKVTEKGKDVELRCDPISGHTALYWYRQSLGQGLEFLIYFQGNSAPDKSGLPSDRFSAERTGGSVSTLTIQRTQQEDSAVYLCASSAGGNQPQHFGDGTRLSIL.

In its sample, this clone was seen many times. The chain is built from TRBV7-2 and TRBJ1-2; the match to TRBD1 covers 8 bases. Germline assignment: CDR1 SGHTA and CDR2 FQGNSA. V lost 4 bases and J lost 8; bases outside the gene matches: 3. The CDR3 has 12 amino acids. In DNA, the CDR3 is TGTGCCAGCAGCTGGACAGGGTACGGCTACACCTTC. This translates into CASSWTGYGYTF.

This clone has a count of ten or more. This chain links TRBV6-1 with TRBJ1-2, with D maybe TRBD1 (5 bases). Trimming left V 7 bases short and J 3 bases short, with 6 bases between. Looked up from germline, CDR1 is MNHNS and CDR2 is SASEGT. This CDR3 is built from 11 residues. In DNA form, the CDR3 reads TGTGCCAGCACCAGGGACTATGGCTACACCTTC. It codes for CASTRDYGYTF.

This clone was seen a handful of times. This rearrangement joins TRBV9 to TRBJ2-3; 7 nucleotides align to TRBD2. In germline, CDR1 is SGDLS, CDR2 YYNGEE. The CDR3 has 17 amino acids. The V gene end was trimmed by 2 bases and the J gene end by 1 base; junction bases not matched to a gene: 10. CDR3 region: CASSVPSGGGGTDTQYF. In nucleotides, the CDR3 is TGTGCCAGCAGCGTCCCTTCTGGCGGGGGAGGCACAGATACGCAGTATTTT.

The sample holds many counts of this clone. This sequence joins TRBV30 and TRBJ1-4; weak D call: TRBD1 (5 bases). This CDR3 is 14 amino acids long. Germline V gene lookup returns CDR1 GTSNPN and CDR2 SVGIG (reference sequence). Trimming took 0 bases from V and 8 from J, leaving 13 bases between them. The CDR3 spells CAWSVQGAGEKLFF. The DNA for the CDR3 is TGTGCCTGGAGTGTACAAGGGGCAGGGGAAAAACTGTTTTTT.

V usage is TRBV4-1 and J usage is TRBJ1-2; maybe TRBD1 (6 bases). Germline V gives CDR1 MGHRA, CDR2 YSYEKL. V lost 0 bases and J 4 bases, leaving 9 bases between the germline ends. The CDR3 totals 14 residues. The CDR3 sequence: CASSQEGGLYGYTF. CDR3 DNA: TGCGCCAGCAGCCAAGAGGGGGGGCTCTATGGCTACACCTTC.

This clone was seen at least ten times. The CDR3 loop is CASSLLLGQAYGYTF. The CDR3 DNA follows: TGTGCCAGCAGTTTATTACTGGGACAGGCATATGGCTACACCTTC. The rearrangement uses TRBV28 and TRBJ1-2, with TRBD1 matching 8 bases. V lost 1 base to trimming and J lost 5 bases; unmatched junction nucleotides: 6. The CDR3 consists of 15 residues. Per germline, CDR1 MDHEN and CDR2 SYDVKM.